The 26 T cell receptor beta chains given below trace back to one sample, sequenced in a study of Ad26.COV2.S vaccination and SARS-CoV-2 variants. Regarding treatment: roughly 19 received Ad26.COV2.S at low or high dose, single or two shots; about 5 received placebo; per-sample allocation not given. Collection of the samples took place on day 63 after the first injection of vaccine or placebo. Assay: immunoSEQ multiplex PCR; the TCRdb copy retains only in-frame clones and omits some. The sample lists about 440,000 clones, about nine tenths seen once, with less than 4.5% in the top ten. Material: peripheral blood, obtained in a trial of Ad26.COV2.S vaccine versus placebo. The receptor source for this set is a person aged 18-65 years who received the Ad26.COV2.S COVID-19 vaccine or a placebo.

The J gene is TRBJ1-1, the V gene TRBV7-9; tentative D call: TRBD1 (5 bases). This CDR3 contains 18 residues. The germline V gene has CDR1 SEHNR and CDR2 FQNEAQ (reference sequence). The V end was cut by 5 bases, the J end by 3 bases, with 25 bases between. DNA for the CDR3: TGTGCCAGCAGCCCACGAACTTTGAGGGGCGCGGAGGACACTGAAGCTTTCTTT. Translation: CASSPRTLRGAEDTEAFF.

The count of this clone is one. This chain links TRBV7-2 with TRBJ1-1; D gene ambiguous. Germline CDR1 SGHTA, CDR2 FQGNSA. V dropped 1 base and J dropped 2 bases, with 20 bases sitting between them. The CDR3 loop spans 18 amino acids. CDR3 sequence: CASSLDWVREGSNTEAFF. The CDR3 nucleotides are TGTGCCAGCAGCTTAGATTGGGTCCGTGAGGGATCTAACACTGAAGCTTTCTTT.

The rearrangement uses TRBV28 and TRBJ1-6, with unresolved D. From germline, CDR1 is MDHEN and CDR2 SYDVKM. The V and J ends lost 6 bases and 10 bases respectively, with 10 bases between them. The CDR3 totals 12 residues. CDR3 nucleotides: TGTGCCAGCAGCTTGCCCGGGTCACCCCTCCACTTT. This translates into CASSLPGSPLHF.

The rearrangement links TRBV27 to TRBJ2-7; 12 positions agree with TRBD2. Germline V gene lookup returns CDR1 MNHEY and CDR2 SMNVEV (reference sequence). The CDR3 is made up of 16 amino acids. V shed 6 bases, J shed 0 bases, and the junction held 6 bases outside the gene matches. The CDR3 sequence: CASSAASGRASYEQYF. The CDR3 nucleotides read TGTGCCAGCAGCGCCGCTAGCGGGAGGGCCTCCTACGAGCAGTACTTC.

The rearrangement uses TRBV11-3 and TRBJ2-2, with D perhaps being TRBD1 or TRBD2 (5 bases each). The CDR3 is 14 amino acids. Germline assignment: CDR1 SGHNT and CDR2 YENEEA. Trimming pared 4 bases from V and 4 bases from J, leaving 10 bases between. The CDR3 is CASSSGALTGELFF. For the CDR3, the DNA is TGTGCCAGCAGCTCCGGGGCACTCACCGGGGAGCTGTTTTTT.

The chain carries TRBV6-5 and TRBJ2-7; 9 nucleotides align to TRBD1. Germline CDR1 and CDR2: MNHEY and SVGAGI. Trimming cost V 5 bases and J 4 bases; bases outside gene matches: 3. This CDR3 spans 13 amino acids. The CDR3 reads CASSPTGGYEQYF. CDR3 coding DNA: TGTGCCAGCAGTCCGACAGGGGGATACGAGCAGTACTTC.

The J gene is TRBJ2-2, the V gene TRBV11-2, with 9 bases lining up with TRBD2. Germline V gene sequence: CDR1 SGHAT, CDR2 FQNNGV. CDR3 length: 15 residues. Trimming removed 4 bases from V and 5 bases from J; junction bases left unmatched: 5. Here the CDR3 DNA reads TGTGCCAGCAGCTCCGCGGGAGGGCCGACCGGGGAGCTGTTTTTT. Translation: CASSSAGGPTGELFF.

The chain uses TRBV6-5 and TRBJ1-1; D is uncertain. Trimming took off 4 bases at V and 1 base at J, with 13 bases between the two ends. From germline, CDR1 is MNHEY and CDR2 SVGAGI. The CDR3 contains 15 residues. Here the CDR3 reads CASSSNRQENTEAFF. Here the CDR3 DNA reads TGTGCCAGCAGTTCCAACCGACAAGAGAACACTGAAGCTTTCTTT.

The V call is TRBV4-2, the J call TRBJ2-7, with 10 bases aligning to TRBD2. The CDR3 consists of 14 residues. Per germline, CDR1 LGHNA and CDR2 YNFKEQ. The J segment lost 4 bases and the V segment lost 8 bases, leaving 8 bases of the junction unmatched. CDR3 DNA sequence: TGTGCCAGCGGTACTAGCGGGAAAACTTACGAGCAGTACTTC. This encodes CASGTSGKTYEQYF.

The chain employs TRBV6-2 or TRBV6-3 and TRBJ2-4; D gene uncertain. Germline CDR1 MNHEY, CDR2 SVGEGT. V dropped 2 bases and J dropped 0 bases, with 8 bases sitting between them. This CDR3 has 15 amino acids. In DNA, the CDR3 is TGTGCCAGCAGTTACGACCTAACAGCCAAAAACATTCAGTACTTC. This codes for CASSYDLTAKNIQYF.

This clone was seen just once. This sequence joins TRBV29-1 and TRBJ1-2, with D hard to call. V was shortened by 5 bases and J by 4 bases, with 5 bases between the two germline ends. The CDR3 covers 10 residues. The germline V gene encodes CDR1 SQVTM and CDR2 ANQGSEA. CDR3 DNA: TGCAGCGTTTGGCTCTATGGCTACACCTTC. Its protein product is CSVWLYGYTF.

The chain uses TRBV11-3 and TRBJ2-5; TRBD2 might be the D (6 bases). CDR3 length: 13 amino acids. The V end lost 3 bases, the J end lost 4 bases, and 9 bases lay between the germline ends. In germline, CDR1 is SGHNT, CDR2 YENEEA. CDR3 bases: TGTGCCAGCAGCTTCGGAGGGAGAGAGACCCAGTACTTC. This encodes CASSFGGRETQYF.

V is TRBV27 and J is TRBJ1-6; D not certain. The CDR3 spans 14 residues. The V end lost 6 bases, the J end lost 0 bases, and 6 bases lay between the germline ends. Germline V lookup: CDR1 MNHEY, CDR2 SMNVEV (reference sequence). CDR3 bases: TGTGCCAGCAGCCCCAGCTCCTATAATTCACCCCTCCACTTT. Translating it yields CASSPSSYNSPLHF.

This clone was observed a single time. V and J are TRBV6-5 and TRBJ2-2; 7 positions agree with TRBD1. This CDR3 comprises 14 residues. Germline loops: CDR1 MNHEY, CDR2 SVGAGI. V trimming: 5 bases; J trimming: 1 base; junction bases outside the gene matches: 1. The CDR3 DNA reads TGTGCCAGCAGTCGACAGGGGAACACCGGGGAGCTGTTTTTT. Amino acids: CASSRQGNTGELFF.

The chain is built from TRBV21-1 and TRBJ2-1; the D segment call TRBD2 is taken from the table without a DNA check. TRBV21-1 is deemed a pseudogene. CDR3 length: 15 residues. The DNA of the CDR3 is TGTGCCACTGGTAGCGGGAGGATGTGCTACAATGAGCAGTTCTTC. It translates to CATGSGRMCYNEQFF.

The rearrangement links TRBV6-4 to TRBJ2-1; no reliable D call. V was shortened by 10 bases and J by 9 bases, with 22 bases between the two germline ends. The CDR3 covers 14 residues. Germline assignment: CDR1 MRHNA and CDR2 SNTAGT. CDR3 sequence reads: CATRKEARNGEQFF. DNA of the CDR3: TGTGCCACCCGGAAAGAGGCCCGCAACGGTGAGCAGTTCTTC.

V is TRBV5-1 and J is TRBJ2-5, with 7 bases aligning to TRBD2. Looked up from germline, CDR1 is SGHRS and CDR2 is YFSETQ. Trimming at V came to 5 bases and at J to 5 bases, leaving 15 bases not matched to a gene. CDR3 length equals 16 residues. The CDR3 loop reads CASRKGGVTEGETQYF. The DNA for the CDR3 is TGCGCCAGCAGGAAGGGAGGGGTGACCGAGGGGGAGACCCAGTACTTC. Full variable domain (remainder filled in from reference TRBV5-1 and TRBJ2-5): KAGVTQTPRYLIKTRGQQVTLSCSPISGHRSVSWYQQTPGQGLQFLFEYFSETQRNKGNFPGRFSGRQFSNSRSEMNVSTLELGDSALYLCASRKGGVTEGETQYFGPGTRLLVL.

The chain joins TRBV9 to TRBJ2-7, with TRBD2 as a possible D gene (5 bases). From germline, CDR1 is SGDLS and CDR2 YYNGEE. The CDR3 covers 13 residues. V shed 4 bases and J shed 2 bases, with 10 bases lying between them. CDR3 in amino acids: CASSRAETYEQYF. CDR3 nucleotide sequence: TGTGCCAGCAGCCGAGCGGAAACCTACGAGCAGTACTTC.

The chain joins TRBV27 to TRBJ2-3, with D perhaps assigned TRBD1 or TRBD2 (5 bases each). Trimming removed 6 bases at V and 1 base at J, with 8 bases between. The CDR3 runs 13 residues. Germline V gene data show CDR1 as MNHEY and CDR2 as SMNVEV (reference sequence). The CDR3 region has the DNA TGTGCCAGCAGGGTGGGGGGCACAGATACGCAGTATTTT. Residues: CASRVGGTDTQYF.

V gene TRBV7-2 combines with J gene TRBJ2-7; D unresolved. Trimming took 8 bases from V and 4 from J, leaving 12 bases between them. The CDR3 sequence is 12 residues long. CDR1 and CDR2 (germline): SGHTA, FQGNSA. CDR3 in DNA: TGTGCCAGCGGGCAGCCACTATACGAGCAGTACTTC. Residues: CASGQPLYEQYF.

The chain is built from TRBV5-1 and TRBJ2-5; tentative D call: TRBD2 (7 bases). Germline V gene sequence: CDR1 SGHRS, CDR2 YFSETQ. Trimming stripped 5 bases from V and 5 bases from J, with 10 bases between. The CDR3 has 12 amino acids. Here the CDR3 DNA reads TGCGCCAGCAGGGGGGGGCTGGAGACCCAGTACTTC. Translated, it gives CASRGGLETQYF.

This chain links TRBV10-3 with TRBJ2-7, with D perhaps matching TRBD2 (5 bases). The CDR3 is 13 residues long. The germline V gene encodes CDR1 ENHRY and CDR2 SYGVKD. V lost 4 bases, J lost 1 base, and 8 bases lay in between. The CDR3 loop is CAISAGESYEQYF. The CDR3 DNA reads as TGTGCCATCAGTGCCGGGGAGTCCTACGAGCAGTACTTC.

This clone has only one observation. The chain has TRBV4-3 and TRBJ2-1; 9 bases match TRBD2. Germline CDR1 LGHNA, CDR2 YSLEER. V lost 1 base to trimming and J lost 12 bases; unmatched junction nucleotides: 4. The CDR3 has 13 amino acids. The CDR3 here is CASSQVTSGPQFF. The DNA of the CDR3 is TGCGCCAGCAGCCAAGTCACTAGCGGGCCGCAGTTCTTC.

The CDR3 is CASSEAIWTAGTGELFF. The CDR3 DNA sequence: TGTGCCAGCAGTGAAGCGATCTGGACAGCGGGAACCGGGGAGCTGTTTTTT. This chain uses TRBV6-1 with TRBJ2-2; D is possibly TRBD2 (7 bases). The CDR3 totals 17 residues. Per the germline V gene, CDR1 is MNHNS and CDR2 is SASEGT. V was shortened by 0 bases and J by 5 bases, with 16 bases between the two germline ends.

V gene TRBV15 combines with J gene TRBJ1-2; 7 bases fit TRBD1. Germline V lookup: CDR1 LNHNV, CDR2 YYDKDF (reference sequence). With 0 bases clipped from V and 7 bases from J, the junction kept 5 bases outside the gene matches. The CDR3 extends over 14 amino acids. CDR3 in DNA: TGTGCCACCAGCAGAGATTTGACAGGGCCTGGCTACACCTTC. It specifies CATSRDLTGPGYTF.

V and J are TRBV7-9 and TRBJ2-3; a weak D match, TRBD2 (5 bases). Trimming pared 1 base from V and 4 bases from J, leaving 9 bases between. Germline V gene lookup returns CDR1 SEHNR and CDR2 FQNEAQ (reference sequence). The CDR3 spans 14 residues. The CDR3 loop reads CASSLDSVSDTQYF. DNA for the CDR3: TGTGCCAGCAGCTTAGATAGCGTATCAGATACGCAGTATTTT.